This TCR beta chain was identified during a study of blood T cell repertoires in COVID-19. About the study: COVID-19 samples from acute and convalescent phases originated in the United States, Italy and Spain.

The CDR3 runs to 14 residues. Germline loops: CDR1 SQVTM, CDR2 ANQGSEA. V shed 1 base and J 7 bases; nucleotides not matched to a gene: 5. Per the original data handling: Reference gene primer amplification gave estimated nucleated cell counts. The assay was immunoSEQ multiplex PCR, and TCRdb's table has in-frame clones only and misses some. The V and J calls and clone size come from that table; D and trimming were worked out from the DNA. Counted here are about 140,000 clones, about four fifths occurring once; the ten biggest clones make up approximately 3.4%. The rearrangement joins TRBV29-1 to TRBJ2-7, with 12 bases identical to TRBD2. The sequence was collected from a man between 65 and 79 years old who had recovered from COVID-19. Sequencing was carried out using peripheral blood. CDR3 sequence (DNA): TGCAGCGTTGAAGTTACTAGCGGGAGGAATGAGCAGTACTTC. It translates to CSVEVTSGRNEQYF.